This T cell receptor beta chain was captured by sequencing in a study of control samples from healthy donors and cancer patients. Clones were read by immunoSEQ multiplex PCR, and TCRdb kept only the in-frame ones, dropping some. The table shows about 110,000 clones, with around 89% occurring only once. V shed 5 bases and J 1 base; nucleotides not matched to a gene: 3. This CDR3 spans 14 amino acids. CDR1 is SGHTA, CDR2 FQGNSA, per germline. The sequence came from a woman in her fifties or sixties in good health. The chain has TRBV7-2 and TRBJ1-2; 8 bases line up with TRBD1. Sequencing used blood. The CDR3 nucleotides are TGTGCCAGCAGCCCTGGACAGGGTAACTATGGCTACACCTTC. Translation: CASSPGQGNYGYTF.